This T cell receptor (beta chain) was recovered during a study of OX40 agonist ivuxolimab in advanced cancers. Here immunoSEQ multiplex PCR was the method, and the copy in TCRdb shows in-frame clones only, minus some. Here the sample spans 8,500 to 11,000 clones, over 65% being singletons. This TCR derives from an adult with an advanced solid tumor such as melanoma, head and neck, liver or kidney cancer. Sequences were derived from CD4+ or CD8+ T cells sorted from blood, sampled in a trial of the OX40 agonist ivuxolimab.

CDR3 amino acids: CASSGGLLDEQYF. CDR3 sequence (DNA): TGTGCCAGCTCAGGGGGCTTATTAGACGAGCAGTACTTC. The chain links TRBV2 to TRBJ2-7, with 8 bases that match TRBD1. The CDR3 has 13 residues. Losses at the gene ends were 8 bases for V and 5 bases for J; bases not matched to a gene: 8. Germline values: CDR1 SNHLY, CDR2 FYNNEI.